The 18 T cell receptor beta chains below were found in one sample sequenced in a study of vaccination and CD4 T cells after COVID-19. As for treatment: roughly 10-day PBMC culture with coronavirus spike peptide pools or control peptides (ViraFEST assay). From the unexposed donor, CD4+ T cells were collected ahead of the COVID-19 pandemic (2011-2018). The Oncomine TCR Beta short-read assay sequenced DNA from cultured CD4+ T cells. It was from cultured CD4+ T cells that genomic DNA was extracted. MiXCR was run by TCRdb on the PCR reads, yielding one entry per CDR3 protein. The table includes approximately 9,500 distinct CDR3 sequences, less than 55% detected once. No cognate antigen is known for these TCRs. Sequencing was done on a sample of CD4+ T cells from blood, cultured in vitro. Receptors originate from a human donor in good health.

This clonotype turned up a few times. CDR3 in DNA: TGTGCCAGCAGTCCCCAGACAGGTAACCCAAATCAGCCCCAGCATTTT. Protein: CASSPQTGNPNQPQHF. The chain uses TRBV27 and TRBJ1-5, with a tentative D call TRBD1 (6 bases). From germline, CDR1 is MNHEY and CDR2 SMNVEV (reference sequence). V was pared by 5 bases and J by 4 bases, with 18 bases between. This CDR3 comprises 16 residues.

This chain connects TRBV24-1 to TRBJ2-7; the match to TRBD2 covers 9 bases. This CDR3 has 14 amino acids. V shed 2 bases and J 3 bases; nucleotides not matched to a gene: 1. Germline V gene data show CDR1 as KGHDR and CDR2 as SFDVKD. CDR3 loop: CATSDWREGYEQYF. In nucleotides, the CDR3 is TGTGCCACCAGTGATTGGCGGGAGGGCTACGAGCAGTACTTC.

This chain links TRBV29-1 with TRBJ2-5; D remains unclear. CDR3 length equals 13 residues. The germline gives CDR1 SQVTM, CDR2 ANQGSEA. V was pared by 2 bases and J by 5 bases, with 12 bases between. The DNA of the CDR3 is TGCAGCGTTGAAAAGGGCCCGAGGGAGACCCAGTACTTC. Encoded protein: CSVEKGPRETQYF.

The chain carries TRBV2 and TRBJ1-1, with a possible D match to TRBD1 (6 bases). Germline V gives CDR1 SNHLY, CDR2 FYNNEI. The CDR3 loop spans 13 amino acids. With 7 bases removed from V and 1 base from J, the gap between germline ends came to 10 bases. CDR3 sequence reads: CASNGGANTEAFF. The CDR3, as DNA: TGTGCCAGCAATGGGGGGGCGAACACTGAAGCTTTCTTT.

The chain employs TRBV7-8 and TRBJ2-6; unclear D gene. The V end lost 2 bases, the J end lost 0 bases, and 14 bases lay between the germline ends. This CDR3 contains 18 residues. Germline V gives CDR1 SGHVS, CDR2 FQNEAQ. The CDR3 DNA follows: TGTGCCAGCAGCTTATTCCAAGTTACAAGCTCTGGGGCCAACGTCCTGACTTTC. Residues: CASSLFQVTSSGANVLTF.

Only a few counts were recorded for this clonotype. The gene calls are TRBV7-9 and TRBJ1-1, with TRBD1 as a possible D gene (6 bases). CDR1 is SEHNR and CDR2 is FQNEAQ in the germline V gene (reference sequence). The CDR3 has 15 residues. V was clipped by 5 bases and J by 2 bases, with 15 bases between them. In DNA form, the CDR3 reads TGTGCCAGCAGCGTCGACAGGAGGTTCAACACTGAAGCTTTCTTT. It encodes CASSVDRRFNTEAFF.

This chain uses TRBV6-1 with TRBJ2-1; 11 bases line up with TRBD2. CDR1 and CDR2 from the germline V gene are MNHNS and SASEGT. The V and J ends lost 6 bases and 3 bases, in that order; junction bases with no gene match: 4. This CDR3 has 15 amino acids. CDR3 in DNA: TGTGCCAGCAGCCTTACTAGCGGGAGCTACAATGAGCAGTTCTTC. This encodes CASSLTSGSYNEQFF.

This clonotype was recorded only once. V gene TRBV6-1 combines with J gene TRBJ2-1; the D is unclear. Per the germline V gene, CDR1 is MNHNS and CDR2 is SASEGT. Trimming stripped 4 bases from V and 9 bases from J, with 13 bases between. This CDR3 has 13 amino acids. CDR3 nucleotide sequence: TGTGCCAGCAGTGGAGGTAGAATAAGTGAGCAGTTCTTC. Translated, it gives CASSGGRISEQFF.

There are a few counts of this clonotype. The V call is TRBV6-2 or TRBV6-3, the J call TRBJ2-3, with 8 bases that match TRBD2. This CDR3 is 14 amino acids long. Trimming at V came to 5 bases and at J to 6 bases, leaving 7 bases not matched to a gene. Germline values: CDR1 MNHEY, CDR2 SVGEGT. This chain's CDR3 is CASSPGGGRDTQYF. The DNA of the CDR3 is TGTGCCAGCAGTCCCGGGGGCGGGAGGGATACGCAGTATTTT.

This clonotype was observed a handful of times. V and J are TRBV28 and TRBJ1-2; D unresolved. Trimming took off 2 bases at V and 8 bases at J, with 15 bases between the two ends. There are 14 residues in the CDR3. From germline, CDR1 is MDHEN and CDR2 SYDVKM. CDR3 sequence (DNA): TGTGCCAGCAGTTTAGTAGACAACGCCGGGGGCTACACCTTC. Translation: CASSLVDNAGGYTF.

The sample holds a few counts of this clonotype. The genes are TRBV10-3 and TRBJ2-3, with D tentatively TRBD1 or TRBD2 (7 bases each). Trimming cost V 4 bases and J 6 bases, with 17 bases left between them. The CDR3 runs 15 residues. CDR1 ENHRY and CDR2 SYGVKD come from the germline V gene. CDR3 sequence: CAISGEGAKGDTQYF. In nucleotides, the CDR3 is TGTGCCATCAGTGGGGAGGGGGCGAAAGGTGATACGCAGTATTTT.

The CDR3 spells CASSLAILKREGPSYEQYF. The CDR3 coding sequence is TGTGCCAGCAGCTTAGCCATTCTAAAGCGGGAGGGCCCTTCCTACGAGCAGTACTTC. The rearrangement joins TRBV7-8 to TRBJ2-7, with TRBD2 matching over 10 bases. This CDR3 region has 19 residues. V lost 0 bases to trimming and J lost 1 base; unmatched junction nucleotides: 12. CDR1 and CDR2 from the germline V gene are SGHVS and FQNEAQ.

The chain carries TRBV2 and TRBJ2-1; TRBD2 agrees at 12 bases. The V gene's germline CDR1 is SNHLY and CDR2 FYNNEI. This CDR3 is 15 amino acids long. Trimming removed 6 bases from V and 8 bases from J; junction bases left unmatched: 8. DNA for the CDR3: TGTGCCAGCAGCGAGACTAGCGGGAGCGGGTATGAGCAGTTCTTC. Translated: CASSETSGSGYEQFF. The whole variable domain, filled in from reference TRBV2 and TRBJ2-1, reads EPEVTQTPSHQVTQMGQEVILRCVPISNHLYFYWYRQILGQKVEFLVSFYNNEISEKSEIFDDQFSVERPDGSNFTLKIRSTKLEDSAMYFCASSETSGSGYEQFFGPGTRLTVL.

This clonotype was seen more than once but under ten times. The rearrangement links TRBV20-1 to TRBJ2-1, with D tentatively TRBD1 or TRBD2 (6 bases each). Per the germline V gene, CDR1 is DFQATT and CDR2 is SNEGSKA (reference sequence). The ends were cut back, 4 bases at V and 2 bases at J, with 15 bases in the middle. This CDR3 is built from 15 residues. CDR3 sequence reads: CSANPPGGPYNEQFF. As DNA, the CDR3 is TGCAGTGCTAACCCACCCGGGGGCCCCTACAATGAGCAGTTCTTC.

The chain has TRBV6-2 or TRBV6-3 and TRBJ2-1, with TRBD1 matching 10 bases. This CDR3 comprises 15 residues. The V and J ends lost 6 bases and 3 bases, in that order; junction bases with no gene match: 5. Germline V CDR1 and CDR2: MNHEY, SVGEGT. DNA for the CDR3: TGTGCCAGCAGGCAGACAGGGGGCATCTACAATGAGCAGTTCTTC. Its translation is CASRQTGGIYNEQFF.

This clonotype was detected only a few times. The V call is TRBV7-2, the J call TRBJ2-7, with 7 bases identical to TRBD2. The CDR3 loop spans 15 amino acids. Germline CDR1 reads SGHTA; CDR2 reads FQGNSA. V was clipped by 2 bases and J by 3 bases; unmatched bases: 7. CDR3 loop: CASSLTAGTHYEQYF. DNA for the CDR3: TGTGCCAGCAGCTTAACAGCGGGAACCCACTACGAGCAGTACTTC.

This chain joins TRBV20-1 and TRBJ2-1; D could derive from TRBD1 or TRBD2 (6 bases each). Germline V gene lookup returns CDR1 DFQATT and CDR2 SNEGSKA (reference sequence). The germline V and J ends were trimmed by 6 bases and 10 bases, with 31 bases remaining between them. This CDR3 is built from 17 residues. The CDR3 here is CSALGRLSLEQGGEQFF. CDR3 sequence (DNA): TGCAGTGCACTAGGCCGCCTGTCCCTCGAACAGGGAGGCGAGCAGTTCTTC.

This chain links TRBV19 with TRBJ1-5; D possibly corresponds to TRBD1 (5 bases). This CDR3 is 15 amino acids long. The germline V and J ends were trimmed by 6 bases and 7 bases, with 19 bases remaining between them. Germline V gene sequence: CDR1 LNHDA, CDR2 SQIVND (reference sequence). Here the CDR3 reads CASSTRQRAGQPQHF. Written as DNA, the CDR3 is TGTGCCAGTAGCACCCGACAGAGGGCTGGGCAGCCCCAGCATTTT.